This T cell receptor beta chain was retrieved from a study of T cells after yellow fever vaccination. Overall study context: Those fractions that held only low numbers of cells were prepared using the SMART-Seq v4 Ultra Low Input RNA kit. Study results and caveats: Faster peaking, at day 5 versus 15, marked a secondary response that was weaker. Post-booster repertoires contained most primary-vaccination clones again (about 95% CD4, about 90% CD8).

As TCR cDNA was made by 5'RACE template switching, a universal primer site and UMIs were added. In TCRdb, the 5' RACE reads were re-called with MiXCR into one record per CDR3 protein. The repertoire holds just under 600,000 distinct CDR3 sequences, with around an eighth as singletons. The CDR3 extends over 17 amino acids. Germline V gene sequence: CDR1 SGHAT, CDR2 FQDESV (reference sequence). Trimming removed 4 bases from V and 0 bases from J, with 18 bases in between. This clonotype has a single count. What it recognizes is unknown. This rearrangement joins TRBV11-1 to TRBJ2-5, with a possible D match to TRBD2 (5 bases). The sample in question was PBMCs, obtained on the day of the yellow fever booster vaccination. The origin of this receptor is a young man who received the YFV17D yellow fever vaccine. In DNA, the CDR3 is TGTGCCAGCAGCTCCCCCGCGGGTGGGGTGTACCAAGAGACCCAGTACTTC. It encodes CASSSPAGGVYQETQYF.